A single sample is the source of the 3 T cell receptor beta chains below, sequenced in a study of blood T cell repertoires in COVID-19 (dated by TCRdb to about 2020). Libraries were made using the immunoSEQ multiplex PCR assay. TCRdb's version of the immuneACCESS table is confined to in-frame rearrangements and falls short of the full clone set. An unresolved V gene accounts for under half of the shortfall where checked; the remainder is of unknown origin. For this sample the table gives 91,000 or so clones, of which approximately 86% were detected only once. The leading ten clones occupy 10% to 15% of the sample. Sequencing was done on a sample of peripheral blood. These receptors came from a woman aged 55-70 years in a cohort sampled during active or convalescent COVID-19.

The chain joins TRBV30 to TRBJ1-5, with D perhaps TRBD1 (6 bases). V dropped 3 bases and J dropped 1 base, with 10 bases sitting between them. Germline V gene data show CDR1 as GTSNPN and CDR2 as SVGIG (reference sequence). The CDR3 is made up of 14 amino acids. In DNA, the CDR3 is TGTGCCTGGAGCACAGGGAACAGCAATCAGCCCCAGCATTTT. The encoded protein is CAWSTGNSNQPQHF.

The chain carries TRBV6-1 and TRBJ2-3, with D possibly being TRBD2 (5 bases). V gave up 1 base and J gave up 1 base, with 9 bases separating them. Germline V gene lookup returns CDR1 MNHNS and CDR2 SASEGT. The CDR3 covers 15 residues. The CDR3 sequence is CASSEVGAGTDTQYF. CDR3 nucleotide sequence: TGTGCCAGCAGTGAAGTCGGAGCGGGCACAGATACGCAGTATTTT.

The CDR3 sequence: CASTERGTFQETQYF. The CDR3 DNA reads as TGTGCCAGCACGGAAAGGGGAACTTTCCAAGAGACCCAGTACTTC. The genes are TRBV3-1 (or the pseudogene TRBV3-2) and TRBJ2-5; a possible D gene is TRBD1 (5 bases). The CDR3 consists of 15 residues. CDR1 is LGHDT, CDR2 YNNKEL, per germline (reference sequence). The V end was cut by 7 bases, the J end by 1 base, with 16 bases between.